The rows below give T cell receptor beta chains drawn from one sample of a study of blood T cell repertoires in COVID-19. Assay used: immunoSEQ multiplex PCR; TCRdb lists only in-frame clones, some missing. The data show roughly 100,000 clones, 80% to 90% seen once. Sequencing was carried out using peripheral blood. The receptors shown here come from a man in his 60s with acute or convalescent COVID-19. The conserved cysteine and the conserved F or W are not part of the CDR3 here.

TRBV6-1	TRBJ2-1	ASSDGRVRGPYNEQF
TRBV20-1	TRBJ1-3	SASWTLDGNTIY
TRBV5-1	TRBJ2-3	ASSLEFQGDTQY
TRBV6-5	TRBJ2-7	ASSYRGRTYEQY
TRBV10-3	TRBJ1-2	AISPGGNGYT
TRBV6-5	TRBJ2-7	ASSYDPGGTYEQY
TRBV14	TRBJ1-1	ASSQQGAGTEAF
TRBV4-3	TRBJ2-7	ASSQGAGTGGYEQY
TRBV4-3	TRBJ1-5	ASSQDKPRGAYGQPQH
TRBV28	TRBJ1-3	ASRRTGTAGNTIY
TRBV19	TRBJ2-1	ASSIGDRYNEQF
TRBV24-1	TRBJ1-2	ATSEPGQDGYT
TRBV18	TRBJ1-2	ASSLAGTDFDSYT
TRBV5-1	TRBJ1-1	ASSLNPGGGNTEAF
TRBV18	TRBJ2-7	ASSPPAGFPYEQY
TRBV5-5	TRBJ1-2	ASSGGSANYGYT
TRBV5-1	TRBJ2-1	ASSLQTAYNEQF
TRBV4-1	TRBJ2-3	ASSQDFGQGADTQY
TRBV4-1	TRBJ2-7	ASSQVQSSSYEQY
TRBV11-3	TRBJ2-3	ASSPRGSGVVNRVDTQY
TRBV20-1	TRBJ2-7	TPSSAVGDASEQY
TRBV4-2	TRBJ2-4	ASSQERARANIQY
TRBV2	TRBJ1-1	ASSERAGQANTEAF
TRBV18	TRBJ1-3	ASSPDRAGNTIY
TRBV6-6	TRBJ2-4	ASSPGTSGRITNIQY
TRBV27	TRBJ2-7	ASSSTYEQY
TRBV3-1/TRBV3-2	TRBJ1-1	ASSQVPQGANEAF